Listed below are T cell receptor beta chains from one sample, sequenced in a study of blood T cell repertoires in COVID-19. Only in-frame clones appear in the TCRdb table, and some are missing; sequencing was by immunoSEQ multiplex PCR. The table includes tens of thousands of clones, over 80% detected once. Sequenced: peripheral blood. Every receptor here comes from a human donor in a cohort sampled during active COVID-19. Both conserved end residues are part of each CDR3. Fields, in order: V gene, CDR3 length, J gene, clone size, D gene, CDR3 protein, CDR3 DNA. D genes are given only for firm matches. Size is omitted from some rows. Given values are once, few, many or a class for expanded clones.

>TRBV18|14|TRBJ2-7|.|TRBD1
CASSQGTGNYEQYF
TGTGCCAGCTCACAGGGGACAGGCAACTACGAGCAGTACTTC
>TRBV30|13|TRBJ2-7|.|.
CALRGAGPYEQYF
TGTGCCCTGAGAGGAGCAGGGCCCTACGAGCAGTACTTC
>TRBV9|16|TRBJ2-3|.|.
CASSEGGTTTTDTQYF
TGTGCCAGCAGCGAGGGGGGGACTACTACTACAGATACGCAGTATTTT
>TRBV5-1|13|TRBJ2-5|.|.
CASSLEFAQTQYF
TGCGCCAGCAGCTTGGAGTTTGCGCAGACCCAGTACTTC
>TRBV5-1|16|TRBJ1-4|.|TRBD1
CASSQTGVATNEKLFF
TGCGCCAGCAGCCAAACAGGGGTTGCAACTAATGAAAAACTGTTTTTT
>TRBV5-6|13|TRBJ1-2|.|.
CASSIGGLYGYTF
TGTGCCAGCAGCATCGGAGGGCTCTATGGCTACACCTTC
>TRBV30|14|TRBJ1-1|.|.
CAWSVAGANTEAFF
TGTGCCTGGAGTGTAGCAGGGGCGAACACTGAAGCTTTCTTT
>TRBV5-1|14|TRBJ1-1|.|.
CASSLESRDTEAFF
TGCGCCAGCAGCTTGGAATCCCGGGACACTGAAGCTTTCTTT
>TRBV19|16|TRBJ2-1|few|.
CASSTEEGLPYNEQFF
TGTGCCAGTAGTACCGAGGAGGGACTCCCCTACAATGAGCAGTTCTTC
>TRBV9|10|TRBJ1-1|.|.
CASRPGPGFF
TGTGCCAGCAGACCAGGGCCGGGTTTCTTT
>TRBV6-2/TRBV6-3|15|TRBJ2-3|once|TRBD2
CASSSTSGGWGTQYF
TGTGCCAGCAGTTCAACTAGCGGGGGCTGGGGGACGCAGTATTTT
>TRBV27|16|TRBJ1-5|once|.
CASSLYPPREGQPQHF
TGTGCCAGCAGTTTATATCCTCCGAGGGAGGGCCAGCCCCAGCATTTT
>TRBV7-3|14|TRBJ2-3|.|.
CASSLTPRSDTQYF
TGTGCCAGCAGCTTAACCCCTAGGTCAGATACGCAGTATTTT
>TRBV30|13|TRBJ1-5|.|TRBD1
CAWSVQGDQPQHF
TGTGCCTGGAGTGTACAGGGGGATCAGCCCCAGCATTTT
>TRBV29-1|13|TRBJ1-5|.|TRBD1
CSVAQGDGQPQHF
TGCAGCGTCGCACAGGGGGATGGCCAGCCCCAGCATTTT
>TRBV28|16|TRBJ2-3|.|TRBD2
CASSTPGTSGTDTQYF
TGTGCCAGCAGTACCCCCGGGACTAGCGGCACAGATACGCAGTATTTT
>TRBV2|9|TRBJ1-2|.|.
CATRQASTF
TGTGCCACCAGACAGGCGAGCACCTTC
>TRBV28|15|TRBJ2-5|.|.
CASSLSGAGEETQYF
TGTGCCAGCAGTTTATCTGGGGCAGGGGAAGAGACCCAGTACTTC
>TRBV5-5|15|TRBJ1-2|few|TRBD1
CASSPPTGQGEGYTF
TGTGCCAGCAGCCCCCCGACGGGACAGGGGGAGGGCTACACCTTC
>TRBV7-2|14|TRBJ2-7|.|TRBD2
CASSPLAGAREQYF
TGTGCCAGCAGTCCCCTAGCGGGGGCTCGGGAGCAGTACTTC
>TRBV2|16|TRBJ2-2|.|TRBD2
CASRGSGGARTGELFF
TGTGCCAGCAGGGGTAGCGGGGGGGCGCGCACCGGGGAGCTGTTTTTT
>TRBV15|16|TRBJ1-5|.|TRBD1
CATSTGQGRDNQPQHF
TGTGCCACCAGCACTGGACAGGGGAGAGACAATCAGCCCCAGCATTTT
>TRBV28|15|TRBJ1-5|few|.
CASSLAGRSNQPQHF
TGTGCCAGCAGTTTGGCAGGGCGTAGCAATCAGCCCCAGCATTTT
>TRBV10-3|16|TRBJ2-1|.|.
CAISPTVVSSYNEQFF
TGTGCCATCAGTCCGACAGTGGTAAGCTCCTACAATGAGCAGTTCTTC
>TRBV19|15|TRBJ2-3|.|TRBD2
CATGRTSGSTDTQYF
TGTGCCACCGGCAGGACTAGCGGAAGCACAGATACGCAGTATTTT
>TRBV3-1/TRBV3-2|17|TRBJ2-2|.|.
CASSQERVAGVTGELFF
TGTGCCAGCAGCCAAGAGCGGGTTGCCGGGGTGACCGGGGAGCTGTTTTTT
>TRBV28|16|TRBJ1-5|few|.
CASSFSGRDSNQPQHF
TGTGCCAGCAGTTTCTCAGGGCGGGATAGCAATCAGCCCCAGCATTTT
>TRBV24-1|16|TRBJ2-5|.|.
CATSDSGAGFGETQYF
TGTGCCACCAGTGATTCAGGGGCCGGGTTTGGAGAGACCCAGTACTTC
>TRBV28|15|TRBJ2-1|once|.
CASREQGRPSNEQFF
TGTGCCAGCAGGGAACAGGGAAGACCCAGCAATGAGCAGTTCTTC
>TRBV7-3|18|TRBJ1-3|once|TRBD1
CASSLFPPGQGSGNTIYF
TGTGCCAGCAGCTTATTCCCGCCGGGACAGGGTTCTGGAAACACCATATATTTT
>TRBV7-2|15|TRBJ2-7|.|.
CASSDRSSNPYEQYF
TGTGCCAGCAGCGACAGGTCTAGTAACCCCTACGAGCAGTACTTC
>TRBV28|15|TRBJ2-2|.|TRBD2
CASSPLAGGYRELFF
TGTGCCAGCAGCCCTCTAGCGGGAGGTTATAGGGAGCTGTTTTTT
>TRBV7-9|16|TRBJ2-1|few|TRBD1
CASSWSWDSAYNEQFF
TGTGCCAGCAGCTGGAGCTGGGACAGCGCCTACAATGAGCAGTTCTTC
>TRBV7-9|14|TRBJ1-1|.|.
CASSTSGGQAEAFF
TGTGCCAGCAGCACCTCCGGGGGTCAAGCTGAAGCTTTCTTT
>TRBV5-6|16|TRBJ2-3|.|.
CASSSRAGANTDTQYF
TGTGCCAGCAGCTCGAGGGCGGGGGCCAACACAGATACGCAGTATTTT
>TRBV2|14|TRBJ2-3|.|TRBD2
CASRPGLSTDTQYF
TGTGCCAGCAGGCCGGGACTAAGCACAGATACGCAGTATTTT
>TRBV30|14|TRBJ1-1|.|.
CAWSPAARGTEAFF
TGTGCCTGGAGCCCCGCTGCCCGCGGCACTGAAGCTTTCTTT
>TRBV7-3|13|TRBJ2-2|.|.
CASSLPGAGELFF
TGTGCCAGCAGCTTACCCGGGGCCGGGGAGCTGTTTTTT
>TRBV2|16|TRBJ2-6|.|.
CASSGPGGTGANVLTF
TGTGCCAGCAGTGGGCCGGGGGGCACTGGGGCCAACGTCCTGACTTTC
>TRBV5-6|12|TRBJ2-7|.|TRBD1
CASSLEGDRGYF
TGTGCCAGCAGCTTGGAGGGGGACAGGGGGTACTTC
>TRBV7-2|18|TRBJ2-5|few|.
CASSLAHGRGGGRKTQYF
TGTGCCAGCAGCTTAGCGCACGGCCGCGGCGGAGGGAGGAAGACCCAGTACTTC
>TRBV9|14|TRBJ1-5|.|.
CASSVEGGNQPQHF
TGTGCCAGCAGCGTAGAGGGAGGCAATCAGCCCCAGCATTTT
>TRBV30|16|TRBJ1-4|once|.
CAWSVSRIPTNEKLFF
TGTGCCTGGAGTGTAAGCAGGATACCAACTAATGAAAAACTGTTTTTT
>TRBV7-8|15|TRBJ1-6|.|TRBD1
CASSLVHRGHSPLHF
TGTGCCAGCAGCTTAGTACACAGGGGGCATTCACCCCTCCACTTT
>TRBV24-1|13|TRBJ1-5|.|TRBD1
CATSVTGGQLQHF
TGTGCCACCAGTGTTACCGGGGGACAGTTACAGCATTTT
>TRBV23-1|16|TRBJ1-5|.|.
CASSQSEDFPGQPQHF
TGCGCCAGCAGTCAATCGGAGGACTTTCCAGGTCAGCCCCAGCATTTT
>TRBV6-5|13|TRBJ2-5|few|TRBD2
CASGRGFVETQYF
TGTGCCAGCGGGCGGGGGTTTGTAGAGACCCAGTACTTC
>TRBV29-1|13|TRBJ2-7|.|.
CSVRDTWTYEQYF
TGCAGCGTTCGGGACACTTGGACCTACGAGCAGTACTTC
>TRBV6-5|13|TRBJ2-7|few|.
CATETLSTYEQYF
TGTGCCACCGAGACACTGTCTACCTACGAGCAGTACTTC